The source of this T cell receptor (beta chain) is a study of blood T cell repertoires in COVID-19. Study summary: Samples came from the United States, Italy and Spain, spanning acute and convalescent COVID-19. In each case, the material was cDNA or gDNA derived from T cells, B-cell-depleted T cells, or PBMCs.

Germline CDR1 reads MNHEY; CDR2 reads SVGEGT. Trimming left V 6 bases short and J 5 bases short, with 7 bases between. This CDR3 region has 11 residues. Only in-frame clones appear in the TCRdb table, and some are missing; sequencing was by immunoSEQ multiplex PCR. The sample carries over 250,000 clones, roughly 85% recorded once. This clone has more than one count but fewer than ten. The sample comprised peripheral blood. This TCR derives from a man aged 45-65 years with active or convalescent COVID-19. The chain has TRBV6-2 or TRBV6-3 and TRBJ1-2; D is undetermined. The CDR3 DNA sequence: TGTGCCAGCAGCCCCATGTATGGCTACACCTTC. Protein product: CASSPMYGYTF.